This T cell receptor (beta chain) was recovered during a study of blood T cell repertoires in COVID-19 (dated by TCRdb to 2020 to 2022). Concerning the study at large: Samples from collaborators originated in the United States, Italy and Spain and spanned both the acute and convalescent phases of COVID-19. The material from the prospective study consisted of cDNA or gDNA derived from T cells, B-cell-depleted T cells, or PBMCs. The dataset comprised deeply sampled blood TCRbeta repertoires from subjects exposed to, actively infected with, or recovered from COVID-19. The repertoires were made available in a free public database intended to serve as a resource for research on the immune response to SARS-CoV-2. Samples came from the ongoing ImmuneRACE study (first 160 participants) plus 1,254 subjects from 6 global collaborators. Sample metadata almost always included a de-identified subject ID, COVID-19 status, age in years and sex. Where HLA class I and class II types were available, the types were taken from metadata supplied by the sample provider, not from assay-based typing.

This clone was detected only once. Its cognate antigen has yet to be identified. Base-call qualities are not available, and no considerably larger clone is one nucleotide away. What the study reported, not specific to this receptor: The quantity of clinical and demographic metadata differed by source and by participant and was supplied without curation.

The collaborating institutions used their own protocols to collect whole blood in K2EDTA tubes. For TCRbeta analysis, collaborators shipped samples in one of three forms: frozen whole blood, isolated PBMCs, or DNA extracted from either of those sample types. TCRbeta CDR3 regions were amplified from genomic DNA using the immunoSEQ Assay, a bias-controlled multiplex PCR. Processing in the source paper ran as follows. The number of nucleated cells in each sample was estimated by amplification of reference gene primers within the assay. To quantify the absolute abundance of each unique TCRbeta CDR3 rearrangement, sequence reads were collapsed and filtered. For each sample, productive Simpson clonality was calculated as the square root of Simpson's diversity index over productive rearrangements. Imported from immuneACCESS, the table was reduced by TCRdb to in-frame sequences with V and J called. These copies leave out some clones; in studies compared against another copy, an unresolved V gene accounts for under half, and the cause of the remainder is not known. The DNA gave D and trimming, while V, J and clone size come from that table. For this sample the table gives about 82,000 clones, of which around 81% were detected only once. The ten largest account for more than 15% of the sample.

From a lookup of the germline V gene, CDR1 and CDR2 are MNHNS and SASEGT. From the cysteine through the phenylalanine, the CDR3 covers 15 amino acids. The sequence is cut down to CDR3 DNA, 45 bases in frame from base 1. Cut back by 3 bases and 6 bases, the V and J ends lie 16 bases apart. The rearranged segments are TRBV6-1 and TRBJ2-3; TRBD2 is a possible D gene, resting on 7 matching bases. Sequences were obtained from peripheral blood. This TCR was sampled from an older man with active or convalescent COVID-19. The CDR3 loop reads CASSESWGGLDTQYF. Read as DNA, the sequence is TGTGCCAGCAGTGAGTCTTGGGGGGGCCTCGATACGCAGTATTTT.